These 18 T cell receptor beta chains share one sample of origin, sequenced in a study of regulatory T cells in long-lasting Graves disease. As for time point: persistent/refractory GD, antithyroid drugs over 5 years with positive TRAb. Construction of the TCR library relied on RNA isolated from PBMCs. Investigators prepared the TCR beta libraries by applying iRepertoire HTBI primers and Arm-PCR of CDR3 regions. MiXCR, applied by TCRdb to the multiplex PCR reads, yields one record per CDR3 protein. The data show fewer than 550,000 distinct CDR3 sequences, under 25% seen once. Specimen: peripheral blood mononuclear cells (PBMCs), collected when the disease was refractory, from a patient treated with antithyroid drugs. The origin of the receptors is a female donor with Graves disease.

The chain couples TRBV18 to TRBJ1-1; 7 bases are a match to TRBD1. V trimming: 1 base; J trimming: 4 bases; junction bases outside the gene matches: 6. This CDR3 spans 15 amino acids. In germline, CDR1 is KGHSH, CDR2 LQKENI. As DNA, the CDR3 is TGTGCCAGCTCACCACGACAGGGAGGGAGCACTGAAGCTTTCTTT. The encoded protein is CASSPRQGGSTEAFF.

This clonotype occurred a few times. This chain uses TRBV19 with TRBJ1-2, with D perhaps TRBD1 (5 bases). The CDR3 sequence is 14 residues long. Trimming cost V 3 bases and J 3 bases, with 11 bases left between them. The V gene's germline CDR1 is LNHDA and CDR2 SQIVND (reference sequence). DNA for the CDR3: TGTGCCAGTAGTATCAGGCAGGGAGACTATGGCTACACCTTC. Translating gives CASSIRQGDYGYTF. Filled out from reference TRBV19 and TRBJ1-2, the complete variable domain reads DGGITQSPKYLFRKEGQNVTLSCEQNLNHDAMYWYRQDPGQGLRLIYYSQIVNDFQKGDIAEGYSVSREKKESFPLTVTSAQKNPTAFYLCASSIRQGDYGYTFGSGTRLTVV.

This clonotype was recorded at least ten times. This sequence joins TRBV7-3 and TRBJ2-7; tentatively, D is TRBD1 (6 bases). Per the germline V gene, CDR1 is SGHTA and CDR2 is FQGTGA. This CDR3 is built from 16 residues. V lost 5 bases, J lost 2 bases, and 19 bases lay in between. The CDR3 coding sequence is TGTGCCAGCAGCGGGACACATGACAGATTTCCCTACGAGCAGTACTTC. Its translation: CASSGTHDRFPYEQYF.

This clonotype has a handful of counts. The J gene is TRBJ2-7, the V gene TRBV7-9; D may match TRBD1 or TRBD2 (5 bases each). There are 18 residues in the CDR3. Germline CDR1 reads SEHNR; CDR2 reads FQNEAQ (reference sequence). Trimming shortened V by 2 bases and J by 3 bases, and 23 bases separated the two germline ends. The CDR3 region is CASSLSSPAATGRYEQYF. DNA of the CDR3: TGTGCCAGCAGCTTATCCTCACCGGCCGCGACGGGGCGCTACGAGCAGTACTTC.

V is TRBV20-1 and J is TRBJ2-7, with 12 bases fitting TRBD2. The CDR3 is made up of 16 amino acids. Germline V lookup: CDR1 DFQATT, CDR2 SNEGSKA (reference sequence). After removal of 3 bases from V and 7 bases from J, the junction contained 13 bases not matched to a gene. The CDR3 DNA reads as TGCAGTGCTAGCCACCTAGCGGGAGGGCGAGAAGGTGAGCAGTACTTC. Translating it yields CSASHLAGGREGEQYF.

This clonotype showed up just a few times. The CDR3 DNA is TGCGCCAGCAGCTTAAATTGGAGGCAGGCACAGGAAGCTTTCTTT. Translating it yields CASSLNWRQAQEAFF. The chain combines TRBV5-1 with TRBJ1-1; D unresolved. Per the germline V gene, CDR1 is SGHRS and CDR2 is YFSETQ. This CDR3 has 15 residues. V was shortened by 2 bases and J by 8 bases, with 19 bases between the two germline ends.

In this sample, this clonotype turned up once. The chain uses TRBV10-3 and TRBJ1-1; no reliable D call. Germline V gives CDR1 ENHRY, CDR2 SYGVKD. There are 16 residues in the CDR3. V dropped 0 bases and J dropped 5 bases, with 16 bases sitting between them. CDR3 nucleotides: TGTGCCATCAGTGAGTCGGAGTTAGTGGGCAGAACTGAAGCTTTCTTT. Translating it yields CAISESELVGRTEAFF.

The gene calls are TRBV6-1 and TRBJ1-2; D is unclear. The length of the CDR3 is 12 residues. From germline, CDR1 is MNHNS and CDR2 SASEGT. The germline V and J ends were trimmed by 1 base and 7 bases, with 7 bases remaining between them. The CDR3 DNA follows: TGTGCCAGCAGTGAAGGTGATGCTGGCTACACCTTC. It yields the protein CASSEGDAGYTF.

Remarks on this clonotype: A read error may be the cause here, since a much bigger clone is one base away. This chain connects TRBV7-2 to TRBJ2-7; D possibly corresponds to TRBD2 (5 bases). The CDR3 runs to 13 residues. Trimming took off 5 bases at V and 3 bases at J, with 11 bases between the two ends. The V gene's germline CDR1 is SGHTA and CDR2 FQGNSA. The CDR3 sequence is CASSLKGVYEQYF. CDR3 in DNA: TGTGCCAGCAGCCTTAAGGGAGTCTACGAGCAGTACTTC.

This chain joins TRBV11-3 and TRBJ2-3; 10 bases are shared with TRBD1. V shed 3 bases, J shed 1 base, and the junction held 1 base outside the gene matches. The CDR3 loop spans 15 amino acids. CDR1 SGHNT and CDR2 YENEEA come from the germline V gene. The CDR3 DNA follows: TGTGCCAGCAGCTTTGGGACAGGGGGCACAGATACGCAGTATTTT. Amino acids: CASSFGTGGTDTQYF.

V gene TRBV4-1 combines with J gene TRBJ2-5; no firm D call. The CDR3 covers 15 residues. The germline gives CDR1 MGHRA, CDR2 YSYEKL. The V end lost 3 bases, the J end lost 5 bases, and 16 bases lay between the germline ends. The CDR3 DNA reads TGCGCCAGCAGCCACAGTAAATCGGAGTGGGAGACCCAGTACTTC. Protein: CASSHSKSEWETQYF.

Here the CDR3 DNA reads TGTGCCAGTAGTACGGACGACGTAACCTACGAGCAGTACTTC. This gives the protein CASSTDDVTYEQYF. This sequence joins TRBV19 and TRBJ2-7; D call uncertain. V lost 4 bases and J 2 bases, leaving 12 bases between the germline ends. CDR1 is LNHDA, CDR2 SQIVND, per germline (reference sequence). The CDR3 sequence is 14 residues long.

In this sample, this clonotype turned up many times. The chain recombines TRBV12-3 or TRBV12-4 with TRBJ1-5, with a possible D match to TRBD1 (6 bases). This CDR3 has 15 amino acids. V lost 1 base and J lost 1, with 8 bases in between. The CDR3 DNA reads as TGTGCCAGCAGTTTAGGGACAGAAAGCAATCAGCCCCAGCATTTT. Encoded protein: CASSLGTESNQPQHF.

Remarks on this clonotype: A clone one base away is much larger, so this may be a read error. V usage is TRBV2 and J usage is TRBJ1-2, with D unclear. CDR3 length: 13 amino acids. Germline lookup yields CDR1 SNHLY and CDR2 FYNNEI. This CDR3 reads CAGSQALYYGYTF. Written as DNA, the CDR3 is TGTGCCGGCAGTCAGGCTCTATACTATGGCTACACCTTC.

This sequence joins TRBV24-1 and TRBJ2-7; tentatively, D is TRBD2 (5 bases). CDR1 and CDR2 from the germline V gene are KGHDR and SFDVKD. V lost 3 bases to trimming and J lost 2 bases, with 10 bases between them. This CDR3 spans 14 amino acids. CDR3 sequence reads: CATSDDDGTYEQYF. The CDR3 DNA sequence: TGTGCCACCAGTGATGATGACGGGACCTACGAGCAGTACTTC.

This clonotype has ten or more counts. This chain connects TRBV19 to TRBJ1-2; a weak D match, TRBD1 (5 bases). Germline lookup yields CDR1 LNHDA and CDR2 SQIVND (reference sequence). The V end was cut by 7 bases, the J end by 4 bases, with 19 bases between. The CDR3 contains 15 residues. In DNA form, the CDR3 reads TGTGCCAGTAATCCCACAGGAGTGGTGCTCTATGGCTACACCTTC. This codes for CASNPTGVVLYGYTF.

This clonotype came up once. V is TRBV4-1 and J is TRBJ1-5; D not resolved. Deletions cut 1 base from V and 7 bases from J, with 20 bases between. CDR1 and CDR2 (germline): MGHRA, YSYEKL. The CDR3 is 17 amino acids. The CDR3 DNA reads TGCGCCAGCAGCCAAGGTTTCCAGAGAGGGCAAGGGCAGCCCCAGCATTTT. It translates to CASSQGFQRGQGQPQHF.

This clonotype was counted ten times or more. The chain joins TRBV28 to TRBJ1-5, with D uncertain. The CDR3 totals 16 residues. V was pared by 4 bases and J by 0 bases, with 13 bases between. The germline gives CDR1 MDHEN, CDR2 SYDVKM. The DNA of the CDR3 is TGTGCCAGCAGTTCAGAGGCGGGAAATAGCAATCAGCCCCAGCATTTT. Protein sequence: CASSSEAGNSNQPQHF.